This paragraph reports one T cell receptor beta chain. Its antigen is unknown. Sequenced by immunoSEQ multiplex PCR; TCRdb stores in-frame clones only, minus some. The data contain 80,000 or so clones, 78% of them singletons. This entry comes from a study of radiotherapy plus CTLA-4 blockade in lung cancer. Study overall: Among all patients, roughly 17% showed objective responses, while 30% to 40% had disease control.

Germline V gene sequence: CDR1 SGHRS, CDR2 YFSETQ. With 2 bases removed from V and 3 bases from J, the gap between germline ends came to 11 bases. CDR3 length equals 15 residues. The study's findings and limits: Interferon-beta, together with early blood T cell clone dynamics, reportedly best predicted response.

Each patient with chemo-refractory metastatic non-small-cell lung cancer was treated with focal radiation plus CTLA-4 blockade using ipilimumab. The source of this sequence is a human donor with non-small cell lung cancer whose response to radiotherapy plus ipilimumab could not be evaluated. Some clones in this sample may be carry-over from other donors' samples. This specimen was peripheral blood, taken from a patient treated with radiotherapy plus ipilimumab. V usage is TRBV5-1 and J usage is TRBJ1-4; tentatively, D is TRBD1 (5 bases). CDR3 nucleotides: TGCGCCAGCAGCTTTAGGGGCCTTTCTAATGAAAAACTGTTTTTT. Translation: CASSFRGLSNEKLFF.